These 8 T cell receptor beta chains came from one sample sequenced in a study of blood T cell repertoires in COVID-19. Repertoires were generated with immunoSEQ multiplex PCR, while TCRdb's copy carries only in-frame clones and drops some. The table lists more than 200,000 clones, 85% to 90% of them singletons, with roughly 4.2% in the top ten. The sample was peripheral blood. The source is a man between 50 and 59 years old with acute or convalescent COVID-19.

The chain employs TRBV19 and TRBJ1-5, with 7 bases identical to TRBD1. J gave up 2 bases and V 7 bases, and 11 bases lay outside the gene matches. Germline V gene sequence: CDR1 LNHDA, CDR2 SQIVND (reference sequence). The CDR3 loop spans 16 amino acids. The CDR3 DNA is TGTGCCAGTATCTCTCACGGGACAGCGGGCAATCAGCCCCAGCATTTT. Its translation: CASISHGTAGNQPQHF.

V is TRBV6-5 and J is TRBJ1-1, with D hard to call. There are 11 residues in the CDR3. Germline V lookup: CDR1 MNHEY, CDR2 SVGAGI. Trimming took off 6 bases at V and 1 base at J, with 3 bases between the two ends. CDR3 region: CASSWNTEAFF. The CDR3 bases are TGTGCCAGCAGCTGGAACACTGAAGCTTTCTTT.

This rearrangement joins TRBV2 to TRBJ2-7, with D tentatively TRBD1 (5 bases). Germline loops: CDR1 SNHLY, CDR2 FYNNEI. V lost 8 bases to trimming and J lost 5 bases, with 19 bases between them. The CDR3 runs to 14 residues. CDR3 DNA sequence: TGTGCCAGCTGCCAACAGGCGACCACGCACGAGCAGTACTTC. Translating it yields CASCQQATTHEQYF. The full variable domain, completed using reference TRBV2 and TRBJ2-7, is EPEVTQTPSHQVTQMGQEVILRCVPISNHLYFYWYRQILGQKVEFLVSFYNNEISEKSEIFDDQFSVERPDGSNFTLKIRSTKLEDSAMYFCASCQQATTHEQYFGPGTRLTVT.

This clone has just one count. CDR3 loop: CASSLGRGRRGNPLHF. The CDR3 DNA follows: TGTGCCAGCAGCTTAGGCAGGGGCCGCAGGGGTAATCCCCTCCACTTT. The chain combines TRBV7-8 with TRBJ1-6, with a weak D call TRBD1 (6 bases). The V gene lost 1 base and the J gene lost 13 bases, with 20 bases spanning the gap. The CDR3 contains 16 residues. Germline CDR1 is SGHVS and CDR2 is FQNEAQ.

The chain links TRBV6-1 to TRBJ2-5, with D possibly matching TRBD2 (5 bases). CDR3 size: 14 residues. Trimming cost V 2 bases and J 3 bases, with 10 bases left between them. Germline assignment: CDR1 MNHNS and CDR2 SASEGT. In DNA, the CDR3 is TGTGCCAGCAGTGAAAGAGGGCGGGAAGAGACCCAGTACTTC. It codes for CASSERGREETQYF.

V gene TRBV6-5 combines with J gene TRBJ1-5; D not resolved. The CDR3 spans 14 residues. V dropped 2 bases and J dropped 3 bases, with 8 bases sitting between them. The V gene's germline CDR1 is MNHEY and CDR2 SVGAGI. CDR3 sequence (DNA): TGTGCCAGCAGTTACGTTCAGGACAATCAGCCCCAGCATTTT. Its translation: CASSYVQDNQPQHF.

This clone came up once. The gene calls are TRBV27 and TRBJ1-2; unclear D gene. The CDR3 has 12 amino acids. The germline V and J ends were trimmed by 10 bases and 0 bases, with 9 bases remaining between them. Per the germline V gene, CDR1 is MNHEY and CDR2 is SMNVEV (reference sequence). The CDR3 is CATRRTNYGYTF. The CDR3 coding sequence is TGTGCCACTCGGAGAACTAACTATGGCTACACCTTC.

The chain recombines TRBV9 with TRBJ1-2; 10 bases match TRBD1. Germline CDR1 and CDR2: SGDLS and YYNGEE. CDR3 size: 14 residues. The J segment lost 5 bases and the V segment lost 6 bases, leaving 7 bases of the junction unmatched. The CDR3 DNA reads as TGTGCCAGCACCCAGGGGGGACAGGGGTATGGCTACACCTTC. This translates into CASTQGGQGYGYTF.